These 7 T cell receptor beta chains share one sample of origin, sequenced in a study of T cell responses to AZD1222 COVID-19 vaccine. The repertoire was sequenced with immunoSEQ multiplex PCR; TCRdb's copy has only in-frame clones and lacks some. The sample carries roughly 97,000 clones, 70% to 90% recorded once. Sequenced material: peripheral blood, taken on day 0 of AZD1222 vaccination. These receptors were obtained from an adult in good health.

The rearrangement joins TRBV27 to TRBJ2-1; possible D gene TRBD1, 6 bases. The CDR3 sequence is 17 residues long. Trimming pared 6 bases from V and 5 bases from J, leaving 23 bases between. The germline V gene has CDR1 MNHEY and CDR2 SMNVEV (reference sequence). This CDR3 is CASRHTTGHGNNNEQFF. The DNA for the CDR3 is TGTGCCAGCAGGCACACCACGGGACACGGGAACAACAATGAGCAGTTCTTC.

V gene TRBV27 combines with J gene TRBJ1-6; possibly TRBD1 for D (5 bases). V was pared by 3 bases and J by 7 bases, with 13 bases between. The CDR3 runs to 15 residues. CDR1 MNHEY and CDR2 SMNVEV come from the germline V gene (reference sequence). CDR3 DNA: TGTGCCAGCAGTTTTACGACAGTAGGAAATTCACCCCTCCACTTT. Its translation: CASSFTTVGNSPLHF.

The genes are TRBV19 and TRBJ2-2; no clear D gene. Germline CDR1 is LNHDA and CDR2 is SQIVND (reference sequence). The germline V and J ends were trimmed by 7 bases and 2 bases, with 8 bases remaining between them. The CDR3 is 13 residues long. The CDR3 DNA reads TGTGCCAGTACCATCCTCAACACCGGGGAGCTGTTTTTT. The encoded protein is CASTILNTGELFF. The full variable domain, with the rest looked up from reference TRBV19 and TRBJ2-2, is DGGITQSPKYLFRKEGQNVTLSCEQNLNHDAMYWYRQDPGQGLRLIYYSQIVNDFQKGDIAEGYSVSREKKESFPLTVTSAQKNPTAFYLCASTILNTGELFFGEGSRLTVL.

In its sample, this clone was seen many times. CDR3 loop: CSASRPRGYGYTF. In DNA form, the CDR3 reads TGCAGTGCTAGTCGGCCAAGGGGGTATGGCTACACCTTC. The chain couples TRBV20-1 to TRBJ1-2, with a possible D match to TRBD1 (6 bases). The CDR3 totals 13 residues. V dropped 3 bases and J dropped 5 bases, with 13 bases sitting between them. Germline CDR1 DFQATT, CDR2 SNEGSKA (reference sequence).

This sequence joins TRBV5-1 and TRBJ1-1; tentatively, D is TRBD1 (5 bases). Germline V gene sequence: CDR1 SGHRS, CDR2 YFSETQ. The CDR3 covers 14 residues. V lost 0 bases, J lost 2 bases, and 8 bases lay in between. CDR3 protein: CASSLGQSNTEAFF. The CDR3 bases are TGCGCCAGCAGCTTGGGACAGAGCAACACTGAAGCTTTCTTT.

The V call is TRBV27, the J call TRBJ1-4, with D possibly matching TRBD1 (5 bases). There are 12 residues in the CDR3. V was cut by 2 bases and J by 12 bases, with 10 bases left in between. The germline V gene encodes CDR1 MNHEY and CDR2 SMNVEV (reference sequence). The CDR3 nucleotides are TGTGCCAGCAGTTTAACGGGGGTGGAACTGTTTTTT. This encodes CASSLTGVELFF.

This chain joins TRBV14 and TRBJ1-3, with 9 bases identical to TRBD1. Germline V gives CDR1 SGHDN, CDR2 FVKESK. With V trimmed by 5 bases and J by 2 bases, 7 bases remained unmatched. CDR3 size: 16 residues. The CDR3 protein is CASSNRDRVPGNTIYF. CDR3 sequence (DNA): TGTGCCAGCAGCAACCGGGACAGGGTCCCTGGAAACACCATATATTTT. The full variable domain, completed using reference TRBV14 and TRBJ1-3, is EAGVTQFPSHSVIEKGQTVTLRCDPISGHDNLYWYRRVMGKEIKFLLHFVKESKQDESGMPNNRFLAERTGGTYSTLKVQPAELEDSGVYFCASSNRDRVPGNTIYFGEGSWLTVV.